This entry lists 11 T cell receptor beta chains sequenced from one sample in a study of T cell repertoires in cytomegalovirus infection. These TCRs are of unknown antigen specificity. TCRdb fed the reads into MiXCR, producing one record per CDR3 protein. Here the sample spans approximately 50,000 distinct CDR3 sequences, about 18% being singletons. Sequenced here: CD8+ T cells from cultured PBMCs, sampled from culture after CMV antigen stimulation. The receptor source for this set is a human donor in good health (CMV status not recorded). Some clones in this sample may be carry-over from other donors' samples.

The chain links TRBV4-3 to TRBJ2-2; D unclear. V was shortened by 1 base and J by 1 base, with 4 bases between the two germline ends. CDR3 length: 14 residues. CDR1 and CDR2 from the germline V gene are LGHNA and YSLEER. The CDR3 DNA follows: TGCGCCAGCAGCCAAGGGAGGAACACCGGGGAGCTGTTTTTT. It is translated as CASSQGRNTGELFF.

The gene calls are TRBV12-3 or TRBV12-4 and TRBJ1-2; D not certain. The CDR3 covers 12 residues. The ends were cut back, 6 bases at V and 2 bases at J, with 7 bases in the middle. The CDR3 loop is CASSRGNYGYTF. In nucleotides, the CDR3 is TGTGCCAGCAGCCGAGGGAACTATGGCTACACCTTC.

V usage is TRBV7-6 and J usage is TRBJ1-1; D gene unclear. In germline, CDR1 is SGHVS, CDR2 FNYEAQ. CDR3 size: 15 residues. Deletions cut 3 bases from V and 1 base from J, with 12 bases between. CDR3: CASSLGPGGNTEAFF. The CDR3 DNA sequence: TGTGCCAGCAGCTTGGGTCCGGGCGGGAACACTGAAGCTTTCTTT.

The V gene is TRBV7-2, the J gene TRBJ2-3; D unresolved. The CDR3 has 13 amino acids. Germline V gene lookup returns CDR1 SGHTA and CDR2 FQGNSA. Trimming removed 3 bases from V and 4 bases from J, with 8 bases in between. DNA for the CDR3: TGTGCCAGCAGCTTGGGATATCCAGATACGCAGTATTTT. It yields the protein CASSLGYPDTQYF.

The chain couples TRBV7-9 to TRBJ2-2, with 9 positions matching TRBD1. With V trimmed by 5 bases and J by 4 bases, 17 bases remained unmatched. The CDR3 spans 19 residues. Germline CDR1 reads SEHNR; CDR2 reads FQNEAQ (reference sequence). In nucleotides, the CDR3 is TGTGCCAGCAGCCTCCGGGACCAACAGGGGGCGCGTGGCACCGGGGAGCTGTTTTTT. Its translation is CASSLRDQQGARGTGELFF.

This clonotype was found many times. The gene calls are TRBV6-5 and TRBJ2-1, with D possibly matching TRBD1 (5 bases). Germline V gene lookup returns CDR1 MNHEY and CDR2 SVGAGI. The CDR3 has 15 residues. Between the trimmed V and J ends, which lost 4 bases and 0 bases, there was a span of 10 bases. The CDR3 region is CASSSTVTSYNEQFF. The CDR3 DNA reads TGTGCCAGCAGTTCGACAGTCACCTCCTACAATGAGCAGTTCTTC.

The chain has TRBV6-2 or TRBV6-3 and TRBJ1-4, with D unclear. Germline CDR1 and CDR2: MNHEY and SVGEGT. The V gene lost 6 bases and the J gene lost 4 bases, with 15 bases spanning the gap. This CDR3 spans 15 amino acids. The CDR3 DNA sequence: TGTGCCAGCAGAGTTTCCGACGGAGATAATGAAAAACTGTTTTTT. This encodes CASRVSDGDNEKLFF.

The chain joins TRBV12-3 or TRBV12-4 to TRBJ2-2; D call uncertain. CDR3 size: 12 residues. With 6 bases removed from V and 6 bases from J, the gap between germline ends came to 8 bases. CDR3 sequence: CASSPDSGELFF. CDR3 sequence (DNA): TGTGCCAGCAGCCCCGACTCCGGGGAGCTGTTTTTT.

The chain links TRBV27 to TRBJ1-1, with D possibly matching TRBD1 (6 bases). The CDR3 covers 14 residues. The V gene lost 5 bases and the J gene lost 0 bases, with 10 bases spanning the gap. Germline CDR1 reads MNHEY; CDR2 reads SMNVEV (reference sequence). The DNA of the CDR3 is TGTGCCAGCAGTGTAACAGGGCTGAACACTGAAGCTTTCTTT. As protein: CASSVTGLNTEAFF.

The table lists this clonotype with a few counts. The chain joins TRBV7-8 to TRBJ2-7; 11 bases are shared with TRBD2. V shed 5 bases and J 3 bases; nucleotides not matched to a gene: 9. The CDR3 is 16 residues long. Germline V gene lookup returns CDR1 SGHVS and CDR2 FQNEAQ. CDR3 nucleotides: TGTGCCAGCAGCCATACCCTGACTAGCGGGGTCTACGAGCAGTACTTC. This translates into CASSHTLTSGVYEQYF.

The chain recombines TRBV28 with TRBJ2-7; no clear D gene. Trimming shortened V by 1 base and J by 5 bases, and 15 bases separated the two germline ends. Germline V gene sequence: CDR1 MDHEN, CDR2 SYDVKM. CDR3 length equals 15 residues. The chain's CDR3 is CASSLFLGSGDEQYF. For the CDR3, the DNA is TGTGCCAGCAGTTTATTTCTAGGGTCCGGTGACGAGCAGTACTTC.